A single sample is the source of the 7 T cell receptor beta chains below, sequenced in a study of OX40 agonist ivuxolimab in advanced cancers. The protocol was immunoSEQ multiplex PCR, while the TCRdb copy is restricted to in-frame clones and leaves out a portion. The data hold under 95,000 clones, with about 89% observed a single time. Sequences were derived from CD4+ or CD8+ T cells sorted from blood, sampled in a trial of the OX40 agonist ivuxolimab. Receptors originate from an adult with an advanced solid tumor such as melanoma, head and neck, liver or kidney cancer.

J is TRBJ1-5 and V is TRBV15; the D gene is possibly TRBD1 (6 bases). The CDR3 runs to 16 residues. The ends were cut back, 0 bases at V and 6 bases at J, with 15 bases in the middle. CDR1 LNHNV and CDR2 YYDKDF come from the germline V gene (reference sequence). The CDR3 sequence: CATSRDRLGALQPQHF. The DNA of the CDR3 is TGTGCCACCAGCAGAGATCGGTTGGGGGCTCTTCAGCCCCAGCATTTT. Filled out from reference TRBV15 and TRBJ1-5, the complete variable domain reads DAMVIQNPRYQVTQFGKPVTLSCSQTLNHNVMYWYQQKSSQAPKLLFHYYDKDFNNEADTPDNFQSRRPNTSFCFLDIRSPGLGDTAMYLCATSRDRLGALQPQHFGDGTRLSIL.

This clone was seen a handful of times. The chain uses TRBV5-5 and TRBJ1-5; 7 bases fit TRBD1. CDR3 length: 16 amino acids. Germline V gene sequence: CDR1 SGHKS, CDR2 YYEKEE (reference sequence). The V gene end was trimmed by 0 bases and the J gene end by 0 bases; junction bases not matched to a gene: 3. CDR3 coding DNA: TGTGCCAGCAGCTTGGAACAGGGGATTAGCAATCAGCCCCAGCATTTT. This gives the protein CASSLEQGISNQPQHF.

This clone came up once. J is TRBJ1-1 and V is TRBV7-2; D not resolved. CDR1 SGHTA and CDR2 FQGNSA come from the germline V gene. The CDR3 is 13 amino acids. Trimming removed 5 bases from V and 5 bases from J, with 12 bases in between. The CDR3 reads CASSAARGTEAFF. The CDR3 DNA reads as TGTGCCAGCAGCGCAGCCCGCGGGACTGAAGCTTTCTTT.

This chain connects TRBV4-2 to TRBJ2-7; D unclear. Germline CDR1 reads LGHNA; CDR2 reads YNFKEQ. The CDR3 sequence is 15 residues long. V was trimmed by 2 bases and J by 0 bases, leaving 11 bases between them. This chain's CDR3 is CASSQYTHSSYEQYF. The CDR3 DNA follows: TGTGCCAGCAGCCAATATACTCATAGCTCCTACGAGCAGTACTTC.

The chain joins TRBV6-5 to TRBJ1-1; D is perhaps TRBD1 (6 bases). This CDR3 region has 14 residues. Germline CDR1 MNHEY, CDR2 SVGAGI. Trimming removed 0 bases from V and 4 bases from J, with 9 bases in between. CDR3 DNA sequence: TGTGCCAGCAGTTACTCGAGGGGGAGCACTGAAGCTTTCTTT. As protein: CASSYSRGSTEAFF.

DNA of the CDR3: TGTGCCAGCAGCTCTACGGACGAGCAGTACTTC. This codes for CASSSTDEQYF. The chain employs TRBV5-4 and TRBJ2-7; the D is unclear. V gave up 3 bases and J gave up 5 bases, with 6 bases separating them. CDR3 size: 11 residues. The germline CDR1 and CDR2 sequences are SGHNT and YYREEE (reference sequence).

The chain joins TRBV29-1 to TRBJ2-7; 10 nucleotides line up with TRBD1. Trimming at V came to 7 bases and at J to 3 bases, leaving 3 bases not matched to a gene. The CDR3 totals 12 residues. Germline V gene data show CDR1 as SQVTM and CDR2 as ANQGSEA. CDR3 sequence: CSEGTGVYEQYF. CDR3 bases: TGCAGCGAGGGGACAGGGGTCTACGAGCAGTACTTC.